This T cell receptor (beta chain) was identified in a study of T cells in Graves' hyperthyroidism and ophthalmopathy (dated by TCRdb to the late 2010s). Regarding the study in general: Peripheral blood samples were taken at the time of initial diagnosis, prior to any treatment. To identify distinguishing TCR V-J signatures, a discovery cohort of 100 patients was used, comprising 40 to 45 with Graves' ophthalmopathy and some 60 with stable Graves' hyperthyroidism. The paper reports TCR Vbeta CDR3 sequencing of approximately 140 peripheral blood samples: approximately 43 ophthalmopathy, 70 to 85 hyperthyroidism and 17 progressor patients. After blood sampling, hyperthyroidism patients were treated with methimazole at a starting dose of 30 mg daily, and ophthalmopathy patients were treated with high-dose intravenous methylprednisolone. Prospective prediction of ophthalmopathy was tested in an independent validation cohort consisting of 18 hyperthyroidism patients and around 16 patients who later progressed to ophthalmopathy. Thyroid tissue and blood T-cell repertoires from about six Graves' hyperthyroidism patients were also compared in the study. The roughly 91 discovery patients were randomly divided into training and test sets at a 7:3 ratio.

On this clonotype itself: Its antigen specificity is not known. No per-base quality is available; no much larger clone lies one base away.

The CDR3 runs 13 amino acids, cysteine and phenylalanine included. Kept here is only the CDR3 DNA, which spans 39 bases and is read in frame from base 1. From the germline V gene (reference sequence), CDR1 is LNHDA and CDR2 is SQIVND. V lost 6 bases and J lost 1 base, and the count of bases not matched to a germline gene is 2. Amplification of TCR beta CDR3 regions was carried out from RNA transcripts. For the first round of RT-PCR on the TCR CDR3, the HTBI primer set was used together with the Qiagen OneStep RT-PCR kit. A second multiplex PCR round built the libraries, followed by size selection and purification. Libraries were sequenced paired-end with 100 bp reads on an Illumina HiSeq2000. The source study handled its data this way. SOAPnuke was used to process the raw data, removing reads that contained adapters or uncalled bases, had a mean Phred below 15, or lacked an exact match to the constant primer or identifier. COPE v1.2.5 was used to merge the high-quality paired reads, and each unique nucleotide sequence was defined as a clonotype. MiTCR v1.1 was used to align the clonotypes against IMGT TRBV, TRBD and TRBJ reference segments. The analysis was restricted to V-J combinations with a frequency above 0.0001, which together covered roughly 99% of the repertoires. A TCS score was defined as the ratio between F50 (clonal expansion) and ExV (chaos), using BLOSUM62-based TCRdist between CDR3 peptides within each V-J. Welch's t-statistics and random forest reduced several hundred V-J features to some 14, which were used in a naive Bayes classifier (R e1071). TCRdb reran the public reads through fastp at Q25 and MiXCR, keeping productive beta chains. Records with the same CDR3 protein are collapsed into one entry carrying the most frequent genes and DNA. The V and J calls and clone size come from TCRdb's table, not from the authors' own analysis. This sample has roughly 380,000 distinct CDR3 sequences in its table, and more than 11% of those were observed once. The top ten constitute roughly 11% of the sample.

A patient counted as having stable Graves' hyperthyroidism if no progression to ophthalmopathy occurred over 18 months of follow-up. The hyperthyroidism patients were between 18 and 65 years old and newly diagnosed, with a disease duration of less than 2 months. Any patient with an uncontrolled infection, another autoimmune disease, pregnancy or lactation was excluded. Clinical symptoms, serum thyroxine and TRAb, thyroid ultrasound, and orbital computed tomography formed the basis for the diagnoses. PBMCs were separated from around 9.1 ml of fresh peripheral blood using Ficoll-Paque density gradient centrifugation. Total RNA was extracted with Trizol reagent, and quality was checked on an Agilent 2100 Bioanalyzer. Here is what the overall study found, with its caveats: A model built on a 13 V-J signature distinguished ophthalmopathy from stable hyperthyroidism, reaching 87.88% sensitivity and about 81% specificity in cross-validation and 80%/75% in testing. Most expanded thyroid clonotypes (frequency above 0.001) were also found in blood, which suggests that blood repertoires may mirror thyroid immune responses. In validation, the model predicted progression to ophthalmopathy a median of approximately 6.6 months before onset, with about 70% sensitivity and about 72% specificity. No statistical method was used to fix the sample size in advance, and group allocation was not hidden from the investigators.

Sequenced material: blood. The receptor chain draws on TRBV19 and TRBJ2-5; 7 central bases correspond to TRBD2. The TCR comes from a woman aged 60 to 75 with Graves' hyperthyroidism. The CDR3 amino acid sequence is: CASSGRIQETQYF. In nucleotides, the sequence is TGTGCCAGTAGCGGGAGGATCCAAGAGACCCAGTACTTC.